These 10 T cell receptor beta chains came from one sample sequenced in a study of identical twins (dated by TCRdb to 2016 to 2018). Receptor libraries were prepared by 5' RACE. The sample was run on an Illumina HiSeq 2000. Using fastp trimming at Q25 and MiXCR clonotype assembly, TCRdb reanalyzed the public sequencing data and kept in-frame beta chains. Each entry merges the rows of one CDR3 protein and shows their most common DNA and genes. The sample yields around 340,000 distinct CDR3 sequences; around an eighth were counted once. The biggest ten clones account for roughly 7% of the sample. These sequences were also reported in another study, on yellow fever vaccine responses in identical twins.

The material sequenced was CD8+ T cells sorted from blood. The receptors stem from a young woman in good health.

V gene TRBV29-1 combines with J gene TRBJ2-2; a weak D match, TRBD2 (7 bases). The CDR3 runs to 14 residues. Trimming shortened V by 1 base and J by 6 bases, and 12 bases separated the two germline ends. Germline CDR1 reads SQVTM; CDR2 reads ANQGSEA. CDR3 sequence (DNA): TGCAGCGTTGAAGTGGGGGGGCCATCCGGGGAGCTGTTTTTT. It translates to CSVEVGGPSGELFF.

The chain joins TRBV12-3 or TRBV12-4 to TRBJ2-1; D unresolved. The CDR3 loop spans 16 amino acids. The V and J ends lost 3 bases and 5 bases respectively, with 17 bases between them. For the CDR3, the DNA is TGTGCCAGCAGTTTTAGTCCAACTCCCGCGGACAATGAGCAGTTCTTC. The encoded protein is CASSFSPTPADNEQFF.

CDR3 sequence reads: CASSLEVAGGRNEQFF. CDR3 coding DNA: TGTGCCAGCAGCTTAGAAGTAGCGGGGGGAAGGAATGAGCAGTTCTTC. V is TRBV7-8 and J is TRBJ2-1; 10 bases line up with TRBD2. V was pared by 1 base and J by 7 bases, with 7 bases of the junction left unmatched. In germline, CDR1 is SGHVS, CDR2 FQNEAQ. This CDR3 has 16 residues.

This clonotype was observed a handful of times. V gene TRBV20-1 combines with J gene TRBJ1-3; D unclear. Trimming took 6 bases from V and 0 from J, leaving 18 bases between them. Per germline, CDR1 DFQATT and CDR2 SNEGSKA (reference sequence). The CDR3 consists of 16 residues. The CDR3 reads CSAQLVGFNSGNTIYF. CDR3 coding DNA: TGCAGTGCCCAACTGGTTGGGTTCAACTCTGGAAACACCATATATTTT.

This chain uses TRBV4-1 with TRBJ1-2, with 7 nucleotides matching TRBD1. Losses at the gene ends were 0 bases for V and 8 bases for J; bases not matched to a gene: 9. Germline V gene sequence: CDR1 MGHRA, CDR2 YSYEKL. The CDR3 is 15 residues long. DNA for the CDR3: TGCGCCAGCAGCCAAGATAAAGACAGGGTGGAGGGCTACACCTTC. It translates to CASSQDKDRVEGYTF.

This clonotype was counted between two and nine times. The CDR3 is CASSQDSLGSYEQYF. CDR3 DNA: TGTGCCAGCAGCCAAGATTCGCTAGGTAGCTACGAGCAGTACTTC. This chain connects TRBV4-2 to TRBJ2-7; D is undetermined. Germline values: CDR1 LGHNA, CDR2 YNFKEQ. The CDR3 runs 15 residues. Trimming took 0 bases from V and 3 from J, leaving 12 bases between them.

The chain couples TRBV28 to TRBJ2-1, with D perhaps assigned TRBD1 or TRBD2 (5 bases each). Between the trimmed V and J ends, which lost 7 bases and 1 base, there was a span of 14 bases. Germline V gives CDR1 MDHEN, CDR2 SYDVKM. The CDR3 is 15 residues long. The CDR3 here is CASTWGTASYNEQFF. The CDR3 DNA reads TGTGCCAGCACTTGGGGGACGGCTTCCTACAATGAGCAGTTCTTC.

This clonotype was detected a few times. V and J are TRBV20-1 and TRBJ2-4; D is perhaps TRBD2 (6 bases). The germline gives CDR1 DFQATT, CDR2 SNEGSKA (reference sequence). Trimming stripped 3 bases from V and 1 base from J, with 10 bases between. This CDR3 contains 14 residues. Written as DNA, the CDR3 is TGCAGTGCTAGGGGGCGGGACGCCAAAAACATTCAGTACTTC. Amino acids: CSARGRDAKNIQYF.

This clonotype was picked up a small number of times. This sequence joins TRBV3-1 and TRBJ1-2; no reliable D call. This CDR3 is built from 15 residues. V lost 4 bases to trimming and J lost 4 bases, with 16 bases between them. Germline values: CDR1 LGHDT, CDR2 YNNKEL (reference sequence). The CDR3 nucleotides read TGTGCCAGCAGCCCCTGGGCTCGCAGGCTCTATGGCTACACCTTC. Translation: CASSPWARRLYGYTF.

The chain uses TRBV27 and TRBJ1-2; D is unclear. The CDR3 consists of 14 residues. Germline values: CDR1 MNHEY, CDR2 SMNVEV (reference sequence). V lost 4 bases and J 5 bases, leaving 14 bases between the germline ends. DNA for the CDR3: TGTGCCAGCAGTTCCGGGCGAGGGTGGTATGGCTACACCTTC. Translated: CASSSGRGWYGYTF.